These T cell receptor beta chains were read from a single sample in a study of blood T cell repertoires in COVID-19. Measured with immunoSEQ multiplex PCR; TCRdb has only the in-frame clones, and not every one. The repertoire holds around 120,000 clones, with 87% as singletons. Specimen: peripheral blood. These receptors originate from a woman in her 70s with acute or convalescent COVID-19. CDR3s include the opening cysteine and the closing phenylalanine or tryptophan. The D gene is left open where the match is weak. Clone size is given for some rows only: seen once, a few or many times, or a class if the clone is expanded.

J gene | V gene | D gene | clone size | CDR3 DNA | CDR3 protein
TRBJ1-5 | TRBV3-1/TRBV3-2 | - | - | TGTGCCAGCAGCCAATTCGCCGCGGATCAGCCCCAGCATTTT | CASSQFAADQPQHF
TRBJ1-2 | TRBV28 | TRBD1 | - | TGTGCCAGCAGTCTCCGGGACAGGGCCTATGGCTACACCTTC | CASSLRDRAYGYTF
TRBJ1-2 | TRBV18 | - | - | TGTGCCAGCTCCCCCACCCGATACAGGCCCGACTATGGCTACACCTTC | CASSPTRYRPDYGYTF
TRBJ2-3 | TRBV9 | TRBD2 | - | TGTGCCAGCAGCCGTACTAGCGGGGGGGCGGCAGATACGCAGTATTTT | CASSRTSGGAADTQYF
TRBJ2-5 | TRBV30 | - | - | TGTGCCTGGAGTGTACTGAGGGCAGAGACCCAGTACTTC | CAWSVLRAETQYF
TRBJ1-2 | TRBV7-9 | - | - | TGTGCCAGCAGCTTAGCGGGCCTTGGCTACACCTTC | CASSLAGLGYTF
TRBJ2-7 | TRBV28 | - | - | TGTGCCAGCAGTTTAGGGCAGGGGTCTAACGAGCAGTACTTC | CASSLGQGSNEQYF
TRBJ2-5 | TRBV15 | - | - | TGTGCCACCAGCAGAGATCGGGGTCAGCAAGAGACCCAGTACTTC | CATSRDRGQQETQYF
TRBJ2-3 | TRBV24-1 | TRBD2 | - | TGTGCCACCAGTCTCGGGACTAGCGGGGGCTCAGATACGCAGTATTTT | CATSLGTSGGSDTQYF
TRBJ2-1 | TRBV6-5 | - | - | TGTGCCAGCAATTTTGGCGGTACAAATGAGCAGTTCTTC | CASNFGGTNEQFF
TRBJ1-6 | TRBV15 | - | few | TGTGCCACCAGCAGAAACCCCGGACAGCCGAATTCACCCCTCCACTTT | CATSRNPGQPNSPLHF
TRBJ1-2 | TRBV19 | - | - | TGTGCCAGTAATGGACAGACGATCTATGGCTACACCTTC | CASNGQTIYGYTF
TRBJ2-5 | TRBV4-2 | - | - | TGTGCCAGCAGCCAAGGGGTTTCGGACACCCAAGAGACCCAGTACTTC | CASSQGVSDTQETQYF
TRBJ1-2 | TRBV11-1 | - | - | TGTGCCAGCAGCTTAGACCTGAGCACGAGCTATGGCTACACCTTC | CASSLDLSTSYGYTF
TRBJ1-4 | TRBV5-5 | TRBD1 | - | TGTGCCAGCAGCCTCGGACAGGGAGGCAATGAAAAACTGTTTTTT | CASSLGQGGNEKLFF
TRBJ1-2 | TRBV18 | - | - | TGTGCCAGCTCACCAGGGGGACTAGACTATGGCTACACCTTC | CASSPGGLDYGYTF
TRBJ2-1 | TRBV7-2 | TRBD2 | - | TGTGCCAGCAGCTTAGAGTTCCGGTCCCCGGGGGGGAATGAGCAGTTCTTC | CASSLEFRSPGGNEQFF
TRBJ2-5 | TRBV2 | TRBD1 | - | TGTGCCAGCAGCCAAGCACAGGGGGCGCGGGAGACCCAGTACTTC | CASSQAQGARETQYF
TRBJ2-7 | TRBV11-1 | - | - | TGTGCCAGCAGCCCAAGAGGTCACGAGCAGTACTTC | CASSPRGHEQYF
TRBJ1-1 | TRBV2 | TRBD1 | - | TGTGCCAGCATCTACGACAGGGAGAACACTGAAGCTTTCTTT | CASIYDRENTEAFF
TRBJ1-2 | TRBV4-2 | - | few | TGTGCCAGCAGCCAAGAGGGCGGGGACTATGGCTACACCTTC | CASSQEGGDYGYTF
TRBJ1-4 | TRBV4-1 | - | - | TGCGCCAGCAGTCCAGGGGTAGCTAATGAAAAACTGTTTTTT | CASSPGVANEKLFF
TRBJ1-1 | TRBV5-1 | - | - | TGCGCCAGCAGAACGGAGACTTACACTGAAGCTTTCTTT | CASRTETYTEAFF
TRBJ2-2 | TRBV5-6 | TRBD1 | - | TGTGCCAGCAGCCTCCGACAGGGGGCGACCGGGGAGCTGTTTTTT | CASSLRQGATGELFF
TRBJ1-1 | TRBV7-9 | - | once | TGTGCCAGCAGCCTCGGGGAGGGAGGTGGTGAAGCTTTCTTT | CASSLGEGGGEAFF
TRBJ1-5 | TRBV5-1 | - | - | TGCGCCAGCAGCTTGTTGTCGGGGGGACAGCCCCAGCATTTT | CASSLLSGGQPQHF
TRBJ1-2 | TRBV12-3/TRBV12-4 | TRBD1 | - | TGTGCCAGCAGCATGACAGGGGGCTATGGCTACACCTTC | CASSMTGGYGYTF
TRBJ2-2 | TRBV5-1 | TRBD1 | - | TGCGCCAGCAGCTCCTCCGGGACAGGTACCGGGGAGCTGTTTTTT | CASSSSGTGTGELFF
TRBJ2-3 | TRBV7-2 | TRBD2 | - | TGTGCCAGCAGCTTACAGCGGGGGGCTCCAGATACGCAGTATTTT | CASSLQRGAPDTQYF
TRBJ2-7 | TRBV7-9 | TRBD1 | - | TGTGCCAGCAGCCGAGAGGGGACAGGGGATTCCTACGAGCAGTACTTC | CASSREGTGDSYEQYF
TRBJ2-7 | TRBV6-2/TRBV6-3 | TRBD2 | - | TGTGCCAGCAGTTACCGCAGCCAGCGACTAGCGGGGCAGTACTTC | CASSYRSQRLAGQYF
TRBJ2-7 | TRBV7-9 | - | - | TGTGCCAGCAGCTTGCCAGGCCTAAACCACGAGCAGTACTTC | CASSLPGLNHEQYF
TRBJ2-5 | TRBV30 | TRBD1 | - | TGTGCCTGGAGTGCCAGGGGGCGGAGGGAGACCCAGTACTTC | CAWSARGRRETQYF
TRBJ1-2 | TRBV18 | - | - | TGTGCCAGCTCACCGGAGGGGCATGTTGGCTACACCTTC | CASSPEGHVGYTF
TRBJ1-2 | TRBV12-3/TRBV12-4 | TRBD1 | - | TGTGCCAGCAGTTGGACAGGTTATGGCTACACCTTC | CASSWTGYGYTF
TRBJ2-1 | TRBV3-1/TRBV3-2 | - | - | TGTGCCAGCAGCCAATCTCAGAAGCGGTTCTTC | CASSQSQKRFF
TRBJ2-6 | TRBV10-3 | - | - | TGTGCCGCGGCGTCCCCCGGGGCCAACGTCCTGACTTTC | CAAASPGANVLTF
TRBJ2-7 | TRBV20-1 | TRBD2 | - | TGCAGTGCTAGTTCGGCTAGCGGGGAAACATACGAGCAGTACTTC | CSASSASGETYEQYF
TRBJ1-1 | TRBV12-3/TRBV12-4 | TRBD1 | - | TGTGCCAGCACCCACAGGGGCGGGCCTGAAGCTTTCTTT | CASTHRGGPEAFF
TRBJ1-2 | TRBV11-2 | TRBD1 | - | TGTGCCAGCAGCTCGGGACAGGGGGCAGGGTATGGCTACACCTTC | CASSSGQGAGYGYTF
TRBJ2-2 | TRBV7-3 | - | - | TGTGCCAGCAGCTCCAACGGGATCACCGGGGAGCTGTTTTTT | CASSSNGITGELFF
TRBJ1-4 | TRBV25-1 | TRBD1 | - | TGTGCCAGCAGTTGGGGACAGACTAATGAAAAACTGTTTTTT | CASSWGQTNEKLFF
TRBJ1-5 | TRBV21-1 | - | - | TGTGCCAGCAGCAAAGGGAGGACGGGGAGCAATCAGCCCCAGCATTTT | CASSKGRTGSNQPQHF
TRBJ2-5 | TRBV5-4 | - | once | TGTGCCAGCAGCCGATGGACAGAAGAGACCCAGTACTTC | CASSRWTEETQYF
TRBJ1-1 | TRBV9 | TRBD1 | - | TGTGCCAGCAGCCTTGGACAGGAGCTCACTGAAGCTTTCTTT | CASSLGQELTEAFF
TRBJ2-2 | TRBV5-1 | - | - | TGCGCCAGCAGCTTGGCCGGGACAACGAACACCGGGGAGCTGTTTTTT | CASSLAGTTNTGELFF
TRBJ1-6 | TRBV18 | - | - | TGTGCCAGCTCAGACCACCCTTCGGGGGTCAATTCACCCCTCCACTTT | CASSDHPSGVNSPLHF
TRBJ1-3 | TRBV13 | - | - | TGTGCCAGCAGCCAAGTGGGGGGGACCATCTCTGGAAACACCATATATTTT | CASSQVGGTISGNTIYF
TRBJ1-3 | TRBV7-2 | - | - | TGTGCCAGCAGCTCTGCCGGGGGCTCTGGAAACACCATATATTTT | CASSSAGGSGNTIYF
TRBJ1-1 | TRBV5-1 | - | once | TGCGCCAGCAGCTCCGACATAAACACTGAAGCTTTCTTT | CASSSDINTEAFF
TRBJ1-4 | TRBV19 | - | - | TGTGCCAGTAGTATTGGCGGACATTCTGAAAAACTGTTTTTT | CASSIGGHSEKLFF
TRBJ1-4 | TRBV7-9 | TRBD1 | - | TGTGCCAGCAGCCACCGGACAGGTGATGAAAAACTGTTTTTT | CASSHRTGDEKLFF